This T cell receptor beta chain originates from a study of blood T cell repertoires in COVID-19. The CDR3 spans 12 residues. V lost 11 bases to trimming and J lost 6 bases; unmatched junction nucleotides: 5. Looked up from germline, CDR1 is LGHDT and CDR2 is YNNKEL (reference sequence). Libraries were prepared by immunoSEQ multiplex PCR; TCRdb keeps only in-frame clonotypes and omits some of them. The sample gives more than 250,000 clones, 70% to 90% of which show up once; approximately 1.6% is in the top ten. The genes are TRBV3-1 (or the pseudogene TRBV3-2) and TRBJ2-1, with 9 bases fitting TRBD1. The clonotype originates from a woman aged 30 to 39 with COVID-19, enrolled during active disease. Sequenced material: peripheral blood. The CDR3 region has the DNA TGTGCCTTGAGGGACAGGGTCAATGAGCAGTTCTTC. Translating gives CALRDRVNEQFF.